These T cell receptor beta chains were read from a single sample in a study of blood T cell repertoires in COVID-19. TCRdb's table, derived via immunoSEQ multiplex PCR, lists solely in-frame clones and lacks some. The sample lists roughly 140,000 clones, roughly 80% seen once, with under 2% in the top ten. Sequencing input: PBMCs or T cells enriched from blood (not recorded which). The receptors come from a woman between 18 and 29 years old who had been exposed to COVID-19. Both conserved end residues are part of each CDR3. The D gene is left open where the match is weak. Not all rows give a size; the values are once, few, many and, for expanded clones, a class.

j_call d_call clone_size v_call cdr3_aa cdr3_nt
TRBJ1-2 - - TRBV25-1 CASSERGLVYTF TGTGCCAGCAGTGAACGAGGGTTGGTATACACCTTC
TRBJ2-5 - - TRBV11-2 CASSPSWAQETQYF TGTGCCAGCAGCCCATCTTGGGCACAAGAGACCCAGTACTTC
TRBJ2-7 - - TRBV29-1 CSVLGDRPSEQYF TGCAGCGTTCTCGGCGACAGGCCGAGCGAGCAGTACTTC
TRBJ2-7 - - TRBV27 CASSLMARDYEQYF TGTGCCAGCAGTTTAATGGCCAGGGACTACGAGCAGTACTTC
TRBJ2-1 TRBD2 - TRBV27 CASRTSGRINEQFF TGTGCCAGCCGAACTAGCGGGAGGATCAATGAGCAGTTCTTC
TRBJ2-1 TRBD2 - TRBV30 CAWSKRPGLAGAPRSYNEQFF TGTGCCTGGAGTAAGAGACCGGGACTAGCGGGAGCGCCACGATCCTACAATGAGCAGTTCTTC
TRBJ2-2 - - TRBV4-1 CASSSRTFFNTGELFF TGCGCCAGCAGCTCGCGGACTTTCTTTAACACCGGGGAGCTGTTTTTT
TRBJ1-5 - - TRBV7-9 CASAPGADNQPQHF TGTGCCAGCGCCCCGGGAGCAGACAATCAGCCCCAGCATTTT
TRBJ2-1 TRBD1 - TRBV18 CASSPGQDNEQFF TGTGCCAGCTCACCCGGACAGGACAATGAGCAGTTCTTC
TRBJ1-2 - - TRBV5-1 CASSLVSGSYGYTF TGCGCCAGCAGCTTGGTATCAGGGTCGTATGGCTACACCTTC
TRBJ2-2 - once TRBV7-9 CASSLARVFGGELFF TGTGCCAGCAGCTTAGCCAGGGTCTTTGGCGGGGAGCTGTTTTTT
TRBJ1-5 TRBD1 - TRBV20-1 CSASRGQGDQPQHF TGCAGTGCTAGTAGAGGGCAGGGGGATCAGCCCCAGCATTTT
TRBJ1-1 - - TRBV6-5 CATRTGSTEAFF TGTGCCACAAGGACGGGGAGCACTGAAGCTTTCTTT
TRBJ2-7 - - TRBV29-1 CSVATYSSFEQYF TGCAGCGTTGCGACCTATTCTAGCTTCGAGCAGTACTTC
TRBJ1-5 - - TRBV30 CAWSVAGWDSNQPQHF TGTGCCTGGAGTGTAGCGGGATGGGATAGCAATCAGCCCCAGCATTTT
TRBJ2-7 - - TRBV6-6 CASRDTGLVGEQYF TGTGCCAGCAGGGACACGGGCTTGGTGGGCGAGCAGTACTTC
TRBJ2-4 TRBD1 - TRBV5-8 CASSSYRGLAKNIQYF TGTGCCAGCAGCTCCTACAGGGGGTTAGCCAAAAACATTCAGTACTTC
TRBJ1-5 - - TRBV30 CAWSVLTENQPQHF TGTGCCTGGAGTGTACTAACCGAGAATCAGCCCCAGCATTTT
TRBJ2-7 - once TRBV4-3 CASSQVDRENGEQYF TGCGCCAGCAGCCAGGTAGACAGAGAGAACGGCGAGCAGTACTTC
TRBJ1-4 TRBD1 few TRBV24-1 CATSEDREKLFF TGTGCCACCAGTGAAGACAGGGAGAAACTGTTTTTT
TRBJ2-3 TRBD1 - TRBV25-1 CASSESVGTGDTQYF TGTGCCAGCAGTGAATCAGTAGGGACAGGAGATACGCAGTATTTT
TRBJ2-7 - - TRBV2 CASKWSQAPEQYF TGTGCCAGCAAGTGGTCGCAGGCCCCCGAGCAGTACTTC
TRBJ1-6 - once TRBV19 CASSMRQGNSPLHF TGTGCCAGTAGTATGCGGCAGGGCAATTCACCCCTCCACTTT
TRBJ2-3 TRBD1 - TRBV15 CATSRGDRGTDTQYF TGTGCCACCAGCAGAGGGGACAGGGGGACAGATACGCAGTATTTT
TRBJ1-1 TRBD1 once TRBV5-1 CASSLRTGWVRKTEAFF TGCGCCAGCAGCTTGAGGACAGGGTGGGTGAGGAAAACTGAAGCTTTCTTT
TRBJ1-2 - - TRBV5-1 CASSLAQANYGYTF TGCGCCAGCAGCTTGGCACAAGCTAACTATGGCTACACCTTC
TRBJ2-1 TRBD2 - TRBV4-2 CASSQEGGRARNEQFF TGTGCCAGCAGCCAAGAAGGCGGGAGGGCCAGAAATGAGCAGTTCTTC
TRBJ1-6 TRBD1 - TRBV3-1/TRBV3-2 CASRDDRGNSPLHF TGTGCCAGCAGGGACGACAGGGGAAATTCACCCCTCCACTTT
TRBJ2-3 TRBD2 - TRBV11-3 CASSSAVGAGGGTDTQYF TGTGCCAGCAGCTCCGCCGTTGGGGCGGGAGGAGGCACAGATACGCAGTATTTT
TRBJ2-1 - few TRBV7-3 CASSQDSSSYNEQFF TGTGCCAGCAGCCAGGACTCGAGCTCCTACAATGAGCAGTTCTTC
TRBJ1-4 TRBD1 - TRBV5-1 CASRRDSINEKLFF TGCGCCAGCAGGAGGGACAGCATTAATGAAAAACTGTTTTTT
TRBJ2-1 - - TRBV21-1 CARKSRTSGVNNEQFF TGTGCCAGGAAATCTAGGACTAGCGGAGTGAACAATGAGCAGTTCTTC
TRBJ1-1 - once TRBV29-1 CSAPGIWDTEAFF TGCAGCGCACCAGGGATTTGGGACACTGAAGCTTTCTTT
TRBJ2-4 - once TRBV11-1 CASSLVGSKNIQYF TGTGCCAGCAGCTTAGTTGGCAGCAAAAACATTCAGTACTTC
TRBJ2-7 TRBD1 once TRBV5-1 CASSLAPGQGTYEQYF TGCGCCAGCAGCTTGGCCCCGGGACAGGGAACCTACGAGCAGTACTTC
TRBJ2-7 TRBD2 once TRBV28 CASGLAGASYEQYF TGTGCCAGCGGGTTAGCGGGAGCATCCTACGAGCAGTACTTC
TRBJ1-1 TRBD1 - TRBV19 CASSEQGDAEAFF TGTGCCAGTAGTGAACAGGGGGACGCTGAAGCTTTCTTT
TRBJ2-1 TRBD2 - TRBV6-5 CASSFGVAGVAEQFF TGTGCCAGCAGTTTTGGCGTAGCGGGAGTAGCTGAGCAGTTCTTC
TRBJ1-3 - - TRBV27 CASSSTRGRGGSSGNTIYF TGTGCCAGCAGCTCTACTCGGGGACGGGGGGGAAGCTCTGGAAACACCATATATTTT
TRBJ2-7 - - TRBV10-3 CAISESAYEQYF TGTGCCATCAGTGAGTCGGCTTACGAGCAGTACTTC